The 2 T cell receptor beta chains listed next were all sequenced from one sample in a study of beta chain features in type 1 diabetes. Whole-study findings and limits: A moderate, significant TCRB CDR3 shortening appeared in type 1 diabetes across four CD4+ subsets.

Every bit of the isolated RNA underwent reverse transcription, so sequencing read expressed TCRB transcripts. Profiled with immunoSEQ multiplex PCR; TCRdb holds only in-frame clones, not every one. The data hold about 640,000 clones, with approximately 13% observed a single time. The antigens of these receptors remain unknown. The material sequenced was naive CD4+ T cells from blood. These receptors all come from a man aged 25-45 years with type 1 diabetes.

V gene TRBV7-6 combines with J gene TRBJ1-2, with D tentatively TRBD1 (5 bases). In germline, CDR1 is SGHVS, CDR2 FNYEAQ. The CDR3 loop spans 13 amino acids. V was shortened by 1 base and J by 8 bases, with 11 bases between the two germline ends. Here the CDR3 reads CASSLGDLAGYTF. In DNA form, the CDR3 reads TGTGCCAGCAGCTTAGGGGACCTAGCCGGCTACACCTTC. Complete variable domain (other parts from reference TRBV7-6 and TRBJ1-2): GAGVSQSPRYKVTKRGQDVALRCDPISGHVSLYWYRQALGQGPEFLTYFNYEAQQDKSGLPNDRFSAERPEGSISTLTIQRTEQRDSAMYRCASSLGDLAGYTFGSGTRLTVV.

This clone came up a few times. The rearrangement uses TRBV27 and TRBJ1-2, with D perhaps matching TRBD1 (6 bases). The CDR3 has 15 amino acids. The germline V and J ends were trimmed by 4 bases and 8 bases, with 20 bases remaining between them. From germline, CDR1 is MNHEY and CDR2 SMNVEV (reference sequence). CDR3 nucleotides: TGTGCCAGCAGTTCCATCGACAGGTCGAGGGGAGGCTACACCTTC. The encoded protein is CASSSIDRSRGGYTF.